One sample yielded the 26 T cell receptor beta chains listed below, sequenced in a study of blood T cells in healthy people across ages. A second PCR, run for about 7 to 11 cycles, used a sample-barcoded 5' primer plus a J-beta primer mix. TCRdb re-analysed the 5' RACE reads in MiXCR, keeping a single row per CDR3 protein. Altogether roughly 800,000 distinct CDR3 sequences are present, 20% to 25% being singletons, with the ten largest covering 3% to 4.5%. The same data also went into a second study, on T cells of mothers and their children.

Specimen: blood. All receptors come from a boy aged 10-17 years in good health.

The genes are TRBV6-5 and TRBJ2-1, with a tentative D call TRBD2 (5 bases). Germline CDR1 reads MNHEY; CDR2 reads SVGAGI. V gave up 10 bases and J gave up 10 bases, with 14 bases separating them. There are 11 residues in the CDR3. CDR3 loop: CAMGRGSEQFF. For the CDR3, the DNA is TGTGCCATGGGGAGAGGGTCAGAGCAGTTCTTC.

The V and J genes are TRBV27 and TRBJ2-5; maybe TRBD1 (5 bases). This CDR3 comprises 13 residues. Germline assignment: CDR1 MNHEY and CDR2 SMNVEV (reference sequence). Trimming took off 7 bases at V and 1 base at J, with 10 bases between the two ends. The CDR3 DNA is TGTGCCAGCACGAGGCAGGGCCAAGAGACCCAGTACTTC. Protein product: CASTRQGQETQYF.

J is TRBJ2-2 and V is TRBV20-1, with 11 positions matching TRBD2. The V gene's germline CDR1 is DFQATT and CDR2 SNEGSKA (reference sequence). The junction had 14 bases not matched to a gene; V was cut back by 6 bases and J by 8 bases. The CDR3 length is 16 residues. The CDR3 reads CSALARTSGYYGELFF. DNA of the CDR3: TGCAGTGCCCTGGCCCGGACTAGCGGGTATTATGGGGAGCTGTTTTTT.

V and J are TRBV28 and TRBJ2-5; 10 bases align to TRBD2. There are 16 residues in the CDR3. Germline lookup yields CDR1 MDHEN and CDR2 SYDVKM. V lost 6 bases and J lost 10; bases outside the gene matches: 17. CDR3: CASSLSGLAVGRSQYF. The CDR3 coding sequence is TGTGCCAGCAGCCTATCCGGACTAGCGGTAGGGAGAAGCCAGTACTTC.

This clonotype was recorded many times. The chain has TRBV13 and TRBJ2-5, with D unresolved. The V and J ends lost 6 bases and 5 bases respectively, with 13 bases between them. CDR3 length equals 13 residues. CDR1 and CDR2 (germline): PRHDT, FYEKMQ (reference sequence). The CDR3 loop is CASSLGDGETQYF. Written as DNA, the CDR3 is TGTGCCAGCAGTTTGGGCGACGGGGAGACCCAGTACTTC.

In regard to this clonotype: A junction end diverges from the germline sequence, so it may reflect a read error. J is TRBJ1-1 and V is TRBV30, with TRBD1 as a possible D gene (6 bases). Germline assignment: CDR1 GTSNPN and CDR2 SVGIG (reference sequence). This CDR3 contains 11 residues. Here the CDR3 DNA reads TGTGCCTGGAGTGTAGCAGGGGAAACTTCCTTT. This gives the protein CAWSVAGETSF.

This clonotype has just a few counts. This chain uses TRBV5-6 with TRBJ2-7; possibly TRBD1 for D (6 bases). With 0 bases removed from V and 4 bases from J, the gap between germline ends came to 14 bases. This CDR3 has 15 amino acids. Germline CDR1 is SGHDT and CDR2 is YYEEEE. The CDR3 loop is CASSLEGRGEYEQYF. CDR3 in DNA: TGTGCCAGCAGCTTGGAGGGCAGGGGTGAATACGAGCAGTACTTC.

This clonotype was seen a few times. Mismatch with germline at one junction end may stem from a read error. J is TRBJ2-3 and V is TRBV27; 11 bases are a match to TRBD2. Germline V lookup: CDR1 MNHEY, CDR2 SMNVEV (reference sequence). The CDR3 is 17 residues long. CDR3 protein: CASSSGLAGGFTDTQYF. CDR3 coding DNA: TGCGCCAGCAGCTCCGGGCTAGCGGGAGGTTTCACAGATACGCAGTATTTT.

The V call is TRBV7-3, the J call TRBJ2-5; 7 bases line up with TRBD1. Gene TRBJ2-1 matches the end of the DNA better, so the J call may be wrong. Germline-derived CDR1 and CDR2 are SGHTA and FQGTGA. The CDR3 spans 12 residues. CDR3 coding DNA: TGTGCCAGCAGCCCAGGGACAGACGGGCAGTTCTTC. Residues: CASSPGTDGQFF.

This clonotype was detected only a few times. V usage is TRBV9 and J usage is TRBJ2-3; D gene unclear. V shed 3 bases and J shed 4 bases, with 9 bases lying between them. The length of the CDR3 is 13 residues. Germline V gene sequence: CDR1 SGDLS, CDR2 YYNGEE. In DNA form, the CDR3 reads TGTGCCAGCAGCGCCGCGGTGGCAGATACGCAGTATTTT. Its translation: CASSAAVADTQYF.

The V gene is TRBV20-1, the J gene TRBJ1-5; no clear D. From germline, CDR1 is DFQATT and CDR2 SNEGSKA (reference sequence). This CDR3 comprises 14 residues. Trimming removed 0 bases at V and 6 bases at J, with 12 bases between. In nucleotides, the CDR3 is TGCAGTGCTAGAGATGGAGAAGGCCCTCAGCCCCAGCATTTT. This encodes CSARDGEGPQPQHF.

CDR3 sequence: CASSQEGIGVHNEQFF. DNA of the CDR3: TGCGCCAGCAGCCAAGAGGGGATCGGAGTCCACAATGAGCAGTTCTTC. V usage is TRBV4-3 and J usage is TRBJ2-1; D gene unclear. Germline V lookup: CDR1 LGHNA, CDR2 YSLEER. This CDR3 is 16 amino acids long. Trimming took 0 bases from V and 5 from J, leaving 14 bases between them.

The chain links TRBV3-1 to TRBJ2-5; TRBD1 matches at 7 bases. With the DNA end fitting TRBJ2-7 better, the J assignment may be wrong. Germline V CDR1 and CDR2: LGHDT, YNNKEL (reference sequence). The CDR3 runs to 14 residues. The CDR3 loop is CASSHSTGYDEQYF. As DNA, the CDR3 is TGTGCCAGCAGCCATTCGACAGGGTACGACGAGCAGTACTTC.

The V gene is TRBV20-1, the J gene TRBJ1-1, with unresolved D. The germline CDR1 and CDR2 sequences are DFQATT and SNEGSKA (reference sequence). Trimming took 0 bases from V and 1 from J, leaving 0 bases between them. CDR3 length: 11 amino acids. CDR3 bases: TGCAGTGCTAGAGAGAACACTGAAGCTTTCTTT. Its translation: CSARENTEAFF.

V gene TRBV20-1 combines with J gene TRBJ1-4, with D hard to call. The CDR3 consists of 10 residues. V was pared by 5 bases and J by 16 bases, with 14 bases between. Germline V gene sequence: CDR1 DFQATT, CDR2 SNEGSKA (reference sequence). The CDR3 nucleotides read TGCAGTGCTCCGGACCCCGGACGGTTTTTT. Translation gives CSAPDPGRFF.

CDR3 DNA: TGTGCCAGCAGTTTATGGGGGGCAGGAGCTCGGAACACTGAAGCTTTCTTT. This gives the protein CASSLWGAGARNTEAFF. V and J are TRBV12-3 or TRBV12-4 and TRBJ1-1, with D possibly TRBD1 on 6 matching bases. The V gene lost 2 bases and the J gene lost 1 base, with 17 bases spanning the gap. The CDR3 has 17 residues.

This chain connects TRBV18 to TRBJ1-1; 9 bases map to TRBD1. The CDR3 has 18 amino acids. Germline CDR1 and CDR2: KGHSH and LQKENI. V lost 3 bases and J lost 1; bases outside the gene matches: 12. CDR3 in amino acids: CASSPGPGQGLWNTEAFF. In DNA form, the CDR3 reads TGTGCCAGCTCACCCGGCCCAGGACAGGGGCTTTGGAACACTGAAGCTTTCTTT.

The CDR3 region is CSVDSPDRRNTEAFF. DNA of the CDR3: TGCAGCGTTGACAGCCCGGACAGGCGGAACACTGAAGCTTTCTTT. The V and J genes are TRBV29-1 and TRBJ1-1; 7 bases line up with TRBD1. Germline V gene sequence: CDR1 SQVTM, CDR2 ANQGSEA. After removal of 3 bases from V and 1 base from J, the junction contained 8 bases not matched to a gene. The CDR3 extends over 15 amino acids.

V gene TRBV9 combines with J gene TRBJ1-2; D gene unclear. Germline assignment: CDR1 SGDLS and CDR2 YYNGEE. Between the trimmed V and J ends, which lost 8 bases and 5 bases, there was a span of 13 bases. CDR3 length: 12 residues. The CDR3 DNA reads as TGTGCCAGAACGGACGGGAATTATGGCTACACCTTC. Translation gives CARTDGNYGYTF.

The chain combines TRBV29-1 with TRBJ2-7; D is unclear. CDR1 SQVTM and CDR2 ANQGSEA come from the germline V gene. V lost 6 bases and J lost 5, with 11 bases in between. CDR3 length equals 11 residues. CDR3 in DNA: TGCAGCGTAACCCTACATGACGAGCAGTACTTC. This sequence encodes CSVTLHDEQYF.

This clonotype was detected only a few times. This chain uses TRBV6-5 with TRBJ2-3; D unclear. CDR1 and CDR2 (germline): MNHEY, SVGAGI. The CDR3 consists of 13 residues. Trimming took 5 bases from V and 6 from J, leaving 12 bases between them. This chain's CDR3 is CASSPTLGDTQYF. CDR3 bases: TGTGCCAGCAGTCCCACCCTAGGGGATACGCAGTATTTT.

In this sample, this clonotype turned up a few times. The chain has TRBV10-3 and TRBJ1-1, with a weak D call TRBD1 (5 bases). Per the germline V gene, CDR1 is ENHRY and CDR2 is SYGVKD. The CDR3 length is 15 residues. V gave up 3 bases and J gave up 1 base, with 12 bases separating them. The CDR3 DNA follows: TGTGCCATCAGTGAACAGGAAAACAAGAACACTGAAGCTTTCTTT. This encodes CAISEQENKNTEAFF.

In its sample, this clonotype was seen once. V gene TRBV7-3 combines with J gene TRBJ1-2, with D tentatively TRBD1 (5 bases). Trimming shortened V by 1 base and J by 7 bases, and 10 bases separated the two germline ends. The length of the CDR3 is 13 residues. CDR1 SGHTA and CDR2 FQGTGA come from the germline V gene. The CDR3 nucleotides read TGTGCCAGCAGCTTAATGACCGGGACTGGCTACACCTTC. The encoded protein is CASSLMTGTGYTF.

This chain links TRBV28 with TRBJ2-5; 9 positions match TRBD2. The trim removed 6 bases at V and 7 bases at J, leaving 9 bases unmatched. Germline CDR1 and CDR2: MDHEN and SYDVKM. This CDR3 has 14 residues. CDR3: CASRGSGRVATQYF. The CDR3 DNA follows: TGTGCCAGCAGAGGTAGCGGGAGAGTCGCGACCCAGTACTTC.

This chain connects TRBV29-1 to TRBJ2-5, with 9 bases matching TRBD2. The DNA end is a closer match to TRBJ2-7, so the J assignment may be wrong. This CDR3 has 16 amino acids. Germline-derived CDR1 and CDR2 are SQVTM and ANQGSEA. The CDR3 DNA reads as TGCAGCGTTGAAGTCATTAGCGGGAGCCCTCACTACGAGCAGTACTTC. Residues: CSVEVISGSPHYEQYF.

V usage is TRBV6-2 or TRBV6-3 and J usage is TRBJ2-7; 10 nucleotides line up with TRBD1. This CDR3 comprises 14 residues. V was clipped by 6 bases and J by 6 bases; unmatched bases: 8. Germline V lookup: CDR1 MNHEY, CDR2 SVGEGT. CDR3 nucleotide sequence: TGTGCCAGCAGCTTCTGGACAGGGGGAGCCGAGCAGTACTTC. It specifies CASSFWTGGAEQYF.